The rows below give T cell receptor beta chains drawn from one sample of a study of T cell repertoires in cytomegalovirus infection. TCRdb reanalysed the reads using MiXCR and keeps one entry per CDR3 protein. The table records approximately 910,000 distinct CDR3 sequences, around 30% of them present only once. Antigen specificity for these receptors is unknown. Sample: cultured CD8+ T cells from PBMCs, taken from culture after CMV antigen stimulation. Receptors were obtained from a human donor in good health (CMV status not recorded). Some clones in this sample may be carry-over from other donors' samples. The CDR3 runs from the conserved cysteine through the conserved F or W. A D gene is named only where the DNA matches it firmly. Clone size is not always given. Where it is, it says once, few, many or a class for expanded clones.

TRBV6-1	TRBD2	-	18	TRBJ2-3	TGTGCCAGCAGTCTGACTAGCGGGGGGTTTCGGCCCCAAGATACGCAGTATTTT	CASSLTSGGFRPQDTQYF
TRBV20-1	-	few	14	TRBJ1-2	TGCAGTGCTAGAGATTACGACAGTAACTATGGCTACACCTTC	CSARDYDSNYGYTF
TRBV5-1	-	-	15	TRBJ1-2	TGCGCCAGCAGTTCAACAGGGAAGGCTAACTATGGCTACACCTTC	CASSSTGKANYGYTF
TRBV19	-	few	15	TRBJ2-5	TGTGCCAGCAGCCTATCGGGAGTGTACCAAGAGACCCAGTACTTC	CASSLSGVYQETQYF
TRBV7-4	-	-	17	TRBJ2-3	TGTGCCGGCAGCTTAGGTACCGGGACCCGAAGCACAGATACGCAGTATTTT	CAGSLGTGTRSTDTQYF
TRBV6-4	TRBD1	-	15	TRBJ1-2	TGTGCCAGCAGTCCCGACAGGGGATCGATCTATGGCTACACCTTC	CASSPDRGSIYGYTF
TRBV12-3/TRBV12-4	TRBD1	-	14	TRBJ2-2	TGTGCCAGCAGCCGTACAGGGGTCGACGGGGAGCTGTTTTTT	CASSRTGVDGELFF
TRBV6-5	TRBD2	few	17	TRBJ2-4	TGTGCCAGCAGTTACTCGAGGACTAGCGGGGGGAAAAACATTCAGTACTTC	CASSYSRTSGGKNIQYF
TRBV29-1	-	few	14	TRBJ1-1	TGCAGCGTTGCGCGGACCGGTGGGGTCACTGAAGCTTTCTTT	CSVARTGGVTEAFF
TRBV12-3/TRBV12-4	TRBD1	few	15	TRBJ1-1	TGTGCCAGCACCGGGACAGGGGCATCCAACACTGAAGCTTTCTTT	CASTGTGASNTEAFF
TRBV7-9	TRBD1	-	16	TRBJ2-1	TGTGCCAGCAGCTTGGGACAGTCTCCCCTCTACAATGAGCAGTTCTTC	CASSLGQSPLYNEQFF
TRBV27	TRBD2	-	15	TRBJ2-3	TGTGCCAGCAGTCCACTAGCGGGGGGGCCAGGTACGCAGTATTTT	CASSPLAGGPGTQYF
TRBV6-8	-	-	15	TRBJ2-1	TGTGCCAGCAGTTCCAACAGGGCTGCCTACAATGAGCAGTTCTTC	CASSSNRAAYNEQFF
TRBV25-1	-	-	13	TRBJ1-2	TGTGCCAGCAGGGAAGCGGAGGTCTATGGCTACACCTTC	CASREAEVYGYTF
TRBV7-6	TRBD2	many	15	TRBJ2-3	TGTGCCAGCAGCCTGCGCGGGGGGGTCACAGATACGCAGTATTTT	CASSLRGGVTDTQYF
TRBV6-2/TRBV6-3	TRBD2	-	15	TRBJ2-2	TGTGCCAGCAGTTACCCTAGCGGGATCACCGGGGATCTGTTTTTT	CASSYPSGITGDLFF
TRBV7-9	-	-	21	TRBJ1-1	TGTGCCAGCAGCTTAGCCCCCAGGCACCAAACTGGGACGAGGGTGAACACTGAAGCTTTCTTT	CASSLAPRHQTGTRVNTEAFF
TRBV2	TRBD1	-	14	TRBJ1-1	TGTGCCTTGACCCAACCGGGACAGGGACCTGAAGCTTTCTTT	CALTQPGQGPEAFF
TRBV6-2/TRBV6-3	-	few	17	TRBJ2-1	TGTGCCAGCAGTTACAACGGCGGGTTACGCTCCTACAATGAGCAGTTCTTC	CASSYNGGLRSYNEQFF
TRBV15	TRBD2	few	16	TRBJ2-3	TGTGCCACCAGCGCCCTTAGCGGGGCTCACACAGATACGCAGTATTTT	CATSALSGAHTDTQYF
TRBV7-2	-	many	12	TRBJ2-2	TGTGGGGTCTGGGGGGACGGCGGGGAGCTGTTTTTT	CGVWGDGGELFF
TRBV6-1	-	few	16	TRBJ1-5	TGTGCCAGCAGTGAATCCCGAGGGGGGACAAGTCAGCCCCAGCATTTT	CASSESRGGTSQPQHF
TRBV29-1	TRBD2	-	15	TRBJ2-1	TGCAGCGTTGATAGCCTAGCGGAAATTTACAATGAGCAGTTCTTC	CSVDSLAEIYNEQFF
TRBV7-8	-	many	15	TRBJ1-2	TGTGCCAGCAGCTTACACAGCCAAGGGAACTATGGCTACACCTTC	CASSLHSQGNYGYTF
TRBV7-2	-	many	19	TRBJ2-2	TGTGCCAGCAGCTTTCGGGGCGGGTTTCGATCAGGGAACACCGGGGAGCTGTTTTTT	CASSFRGGFRSGNTGELFF
TRBV7-8	-	-	20	TRBJ1-5	TGTGCCAGCAGTTTGTCGGCAAACTTAGCTAAATTGCTGGGGACGCAGCCCCAGCATTTT	CASSLSANLAKLLGTQPQHF
TRBV9	-	few	17	TRBJ1-2	TGTGCCAGCAGCGCCGACGGGACGGTAAGGGTCAACTATGGCTACACCTTC	CASSADGTVRVNYGYTF
TRBV10-3	-	-	13	TRBJ2-7	TGTGCCATCAGTGAGCGGCAAATCTACGAGCAGTACTTC	CAISERQIYEQYF
TRBV7-9	-	few	15	TRBJ2-2	TGTGCCAGCAACGGTGGTCAGCCGAACACCGGGGAGCTGTTTTTT	CASNGGQPNTGELFF
TRBV7-2	-	many	13	TRBJ1-2	TGTGCCAGCAGCTCCGTAAGGGTGGAAGGCTACACCTTC	CASSSVRVEGYTF
TRBV6-1	TRBD1	few	15	TRBJ1-2	TGTGCCAGCAGTGAAGCGAGGACAGGGGGCGATGGCTACACCTTC	CASSEARTGGDGYTF
TRBV7-8	-	-	17	TRBJ1-3	TGTGCCAGCAGCTCCTATACGGGGTGGAGCTCTGGAAACACCATATATTTT	CASSSYTGWSSGNTIYF
TRBV7-6	-	-	15	TRBJ2-7	TGTGCCAGCAGCCATACAATCAGGGGTATGGACGAGCAGTACTTC	CASSHTIRGMDEQYF
TRBV2	-	-	10	TRBJ1-1	TGTGCCAGCACCAAGGTCGGGGCTTTCTTT	CASTKVGAFF
TRBV27	-	-	18	TRBJ1-5	TGTGCCAGCAGGGGAATCCCCCTTAGGGTAGGGAGCAATCAGCCCCAGCATTTT	CASRGIPLRVGSNQPQHF
TRBV6-6	TRBD2	once	20	TRBJ2-2	TGTGCCAGCAGTTACCCCGGGACTACCGACAACGCCCCGAACACCGGGGAGCTGTTTTTT	CASSYPGTTDNAPNTGELFF
TRBV6-8	TRBD1	once	16	TRBJ1-2	TGTGCCAGCAGTTACGGGAGAGAGGGACAGGCGGATGGCTACACCTTC	CASSYGREGQADGYTF
TRBV2	-	-	14	TRBJ1-1	TGTGCCAGCACTCGACAGCGCTTGAACACTGAAGCTTTCTTT	CASTRQRLNTEAFF
TRBV12-3/TRBV12-4	-	few	14	TRBJ1-1	TGTGCCAGCAGTGCCGGGCCCGGGGAAACTGAAGCTTTCTTT	CASSAGPGETEAFF
TRBV20-1	TRBD1	-	14	TRBJ1-2	TGCAGTGCGAGGACAGGGACCACGGACTATGGCTACACCTTC	CSARTGTTDYGYTF
TRBV27	-	-	13	TRBJ2-2	TGTGCCAGCAGTTCTTGGTCGGCCGGGGAGCTGTTTTTT	CASSSWSAGELFF
TRBV20-1	TRBD2	-	14	TRBJ2-7	TGCAGTGCCCGGAGTAGCGGGGACTCCTACGAGCAGTACTTC	CSARSSGDSYEQYF
TRBV29-1	-	once	14	TRBJ2-7	TGCAGCGTCGCACAGGGTTCGGGATCCTACGAGCAGTACTTC	CSVAQGSGSYEQYF
TRBV7-9	TRBD1	many	15	TRBJ1-1	TGTGCCAGCAGCCCGCGGACAGGGAAGAACACTGAAGCTTTCTTT	CASSPRTGKNTEAFF
TRBV9	-	-	15	TRBJ2-1	TGTGCCAGCAGCGACCCAGCGGTGTCCTACAATGAGCAGTTCTTC	CASSDPAVSYNEQFF
TRBV7-9	TRBD1	few	14	TRBJ2-4	TGTGCCAGCAGCCCCGGGACAGGGGGTAACATTCAGTACTTC	CASSPGTGGNIQYF
TRBV2	-	once	10	TRBJ1-2	TGTGTCAGCGCACGGACAGGCTACACCTTC	CVSARTGYTF
TRBV27	-	many	13	TRBJ1-5	TGTGCCAGCAGTTTGGCGGACAATCAGCCCCAGCATTTT	CASSLADNQPQHF
TRBV20-1	-	-	14	TRBJ2-1	TGCAGTGCTAGAGAGGGCGGCCCTTACAATGAGCAGTTCTTC	CSAREGGPYNEQFF
TRBV27	-	-	18	TRBJ1-6	TGTGCCAGCAGTTTATCCAGTGGTGGGAGCCCCTATAATTCACCCCTCCACTTT	CASSLSSGGSPYNSPLHF
TRBV7-8	-	many	12	TRBJ2-3	TGTGCCAGCAGCTGGCGCACAGATACGCAGTATTTT	CASSWRTDTQYF
TRBV9	-	-	14	TRBJ1-5	TGTGCCAGCAGCGTCCTTGGAGGGGACCAGCCCCAGCATTTT	CASSVLGGDQPQHF
TRBV28	TRBD1	-	15	TRBJ1-4	TGTGCCAGCAGTTTCGCGGGACAGGGGAATGAAAAACTGTTTTTT	CASSFAGQGNEKLFF
TRBV6-6	TRBD1	-	17	TRBJ1-1	TGTGCCAGCAGTTATTCAGCTCCGGGACAGGGGTACACTGAAGCTTTCTTT	CASSYSAPGQGYTEAFF
TRBV7-9	-	many	13	TRBJ1-2	TGTGCCAGCAGCTTCGAAGGGGACCGTGGCTACACCTTC	CASSFEGDRGYTF